These 32 T cell receptor beta chains share one sample of origin, sequenced in a study of CD8 T cells in ankylosing spondylitis (dated by TCRdb to about 2017). Results the study describes overall, beyond this receptor: A TCR beta motif made up of several highly homologous amino acid variants appeared to be characteristic of blood from ankylosing spondylitis patients.

Which antigens these TCRs recognize remains unknown. The library was generated by 5' RACE. The instrument was an Illumina HiSeq 2500. TCRdb applied fastp at Q25 and MiXCR to the public reads, then kept only in-frame beta chains. Each record represents a unique CDR3 protein, reported with the most common genes and DNA among its rows. This sample is represented by 350,000 to 550,000 distinct CDR3 sequences; roughly 27% of them were singletons. 0.89% of the sample is taken by the ten largest. The sequenced sample was blood, either unsorted or a sorted T cell fraction (not recorded which). Receptors originate from a male donor with ankylosing spondylitis.

The genes are TRBV3-1 and TRBJ1-3; D is unresolved. Germline V CDR1 and CDR2: LGHDT, YNNKEL (reference sequence). This CDR3 region has 17 residues. Between the trimmed V and J ends, which lost 1 base and 0 bases, there was a span of 13 bases. The DNA for the CDR3 is TGTGCCAGCAGCCAAGGTCTGTGGGATTACTCTGGAAACACCATATATTTT. Its protein is CASSQGLWDYSGNTIYF.

J is TRBJ2-5 and V is TRBV9; tentatively, D is TRBD2 (5 bases). Germline CDR1 is SGDLS and CDR2 is YYNGEE. Trimming shortened V by 0 bases and J by 2 bases, and 14 bases separated the two germline ends. The CDR3 totals 16 residues. The CDR3 nucleotides read TGTGCCAGCAGCGTAGACTTCCGGGGAGTGCAAGAGACCCAGTACTTC. This translates into CASSVDFRGVQETQYF. Filled out from reference TRBV9 and TRBJ2-5, the complete variable domain reads DSGVTQTPKHLITATGQRVTLRCSPRSGDLSVYWYQQSLDQGLQFLIQYYNGEERAKGNILERFSAQQFPDLHSELNLSSLELGDSALYFCASSVDFRGVQETQYFGPGTRLLVL.

The chain has TRBV6-1 and TRBJ2-2, with D perhaps matching TRBD2 (6 bases). The CDR3 totals 15 residues. With 6 bases removed from V and 3 bases from J, the gap between germline ends came to 14 bases. Germline assignment: CDR1 MNHNS and CDR2 SASEGT. The CDR3 bases are TGTGCCAGCAGGCCTGGGAGGTCCCACACCGGGGAGCTGTTTTTT. Translation: CASRPGRSHTGELFF.

The chain carries TRBV7-9 and TRBJ2-7; tentatively, D is TRBD2 (6 bases). V was clipped by 2 bases and J by 2 bases, with 13 bases between them. Germline V gene lookup returns CDR1 SEHNR and CDR2 FQNEAQ (reference sequence). This CDR3 is built from 15 residues. The CDR3 DNA follows: TGTGCCAGCAGCTTACCCCTCGGGGAGGCCTACGAGCAGTACTTC. Encoded protein: CASSLPLGEAYEQYF.

The V and J genes are TRBV12-3 or TRBV12-4 and TRBJ2-5; D not certain. Trimming removed 3 bases from V and 5 bases from J, with 13 bases in between. This CDR3 spans 14 amino acids. This CDR3 is CASSFSARRETQYF. The CDR3 nucleotides are TGTGCCAGCAGTTTTTCGGCGCGAAGGGAGACCCAGTACTTC.

This clonotype was detected ten times or more. The chain carries TRBV12-3 or TRBV12-4 and TRBJ2-6, with D hard to call. The CDR3 runs 13 residues. The ends were cut back, 10 bases at V and 1 base at J, with 8 bases in the middle. DNA of the CDR3: TGTGCCAACCGAAAGTCTGGGGCCAACGTCCTGACTTTC. The encoded protein is CANRKSGANVLTF.

This clonotype was seen a handful of times. The chain couples TRBV2 to TRBJ2-7; maybe TRBD1 (5 bases). Per the germline V gene, CDR1 is SNHLY and CDR2 is FYNNEI. The CDR3 runs 13 residues. The ends were cut back, 5 bases at V and 2 bases at J, with 10 bases in the middle. CDR3 protein: CASSSGNAYEQYF. In DNA form, the CDR3 reads TGTGCCAGCAGTTCAGGGAATGCCTACGAGCAGTACTTC.

The chain employs TRBV20-1 and TRBJ1-3, with D possibly being TRBD1 (5 bases). The CDR3 length is 13 residues. V dropped 6 bases and J dropped 0 bases, with 9 bases sitting between them. The V gene's germline CDR1 is DFQATT and CDR2 SNEGSKA (reference sequence). The CDR3 is CSAIGGSGNTIYF. The DNA of the CDR3 is TGCAGTGCCATCGGGGGCTCTGGAAACACCATATATTTT.

This clonotype has just a few counts. The V call is TRBV19, the J call TRBJ2-6; D ambiguous. V lost 6 bases and J lost 2, with 2 bases in between. The CDR3 has 12 amino acids. CDR1 is LNHDA and CDR2 is SQIVND in the germline V gene (reference sequence). The CDR3 DNA sequence: TGTGCCAGTAGACCTGGGGCCAACGTCCTGACTTTC. This encodes CASRPGANVLTF.

CDR3 sequence: CSARIYNQETQYF. In DNA form, the CDR3 reads TGCAGTGCTAGAATTTACAATCAAGAGACCCAGTACTTC. The gene calls are TRBV20-1 and TRBJ2-5; D ambiguous. Germline V CDR1 and CDR2: DFQATT, SNEGSKA (reference sequence). The CDR3 is 13 amino acids. Trimming left V 2 bases short and J 2 bases short, with 9 bases between.

The rearrangement links TRBV19 to TRBJ2-5; possibly TRBD1 or TRBD2 for D (5 bases each). Germline V gene lookup returns CDR1 LNHDA and CDR2 SQIVND (reference sequence). The CDR3 length is 13 residues. Trimming cost V 10 bases and J 2 bases, with 14 bases left between them. CDR3 in DNA: TGTGCCACTTCTGTGGGACGGCAAGAGACCCAGTACTTC. The encoded protein is CATSVGRQETQYF.

The genes are TRBV2 and TRBJ2-1; TRBD1 aligns across 8 bases. Germline assignment: CDR1 SNHLY and CDR2 FYNNEI. V shed 6 bases, J shed 10 bases, and the junction held 14 bases outside the gene matches. This CDR3 comprises 15 residues. CDR3 loop: CASRVTGDSSVEQFF. CDR3 in DNA: TGTGCCAGCAGGGTGACAGGGGATTCTTCCGTGGAGCAGTTCTTC.

There are a few counts of this clonotype. This chain's CDR3 is CATSDPSTGNTIYF. CDR3 coding DNA: TGTGCCACCAGTGATCCTTCCACTGGAAACACCATATATTTT. The V gene is TRBV24-1, the J gene TRBJ1-3; no clear D gene. This CDR3 spans 14 amino acids. Germline V gene sequence: CDR1 KGHDR, CDR2 SFDVKD. V dropped 3 bases and J dropped 2 bases, with 7 bases sitting between them.

The CDR3 nucleotides read TGTGCCACCAGCAGAGACTATTACTACGAGCAGTACTTC. It yields the protein CATSRDYYYEQYF. The chain is built from TRBV15 and TRBJ2-7; D not certain. The germline V gene encodes CDR1 LNHNV and CDR2 YYDKDF (reference sequence). The CDR3 is 13 amino acids. The V end was cut by 0 bases, the J end by 3 bases, with 6 bases between.

This clonotype was picked up many times. The chain carries TRBV29-1 and TRBJ1-3, with TRBD1 matching 7 bases. CDR3 length: 15 residues. Germline-derived CDR1 and CDR2 are SQVTM and ANQGSEA. V shed 7 bases, J shed 1 base, and the junction held 10 bases outside the gene matches. The CDR3 DNA follows: TGCAGCGCTTTAACAGGGGTTGAATCTGGAAACACCATATATTTT. It translates to CSALTGVESGNTIYF.

This clonotype was seen only a few times. V usage is TRBV20-1 and J usage is TRBJ2-3; 7 nucleotides line up with TRBD2. With V trimmed by 3 bases and J by 2 bases, 11 bases remained unmatched. The CDR3 covers 16 residues. In germline, CDR1 is DFQATT, CDR2 SNEGSKA (reference sequence). For the CDR3, the DNA is TGCAGTGCTAGTGATACCGGGACTATACCCACAGATACGCAGTATTTT. Translation: CSASDTGTIPTDTQYF.

Only a few counts were recorded for this clonotype. CDR3 region: CASSLGQRDTEAFF. The CDR3 DNA is TGTGCCAGCAGCTTGGGACAGAGAGACACTGAAGCTTTCTTT. The chain employs TRBV5-6 and TRBJ1-1, with D perhaps TRBD1 (5 bases). Trimming took 0 bases from V and 3 from J, leaving 9 bases between them. Germline assignment: CDR1 SGHDT and CDR2 YYEEEE. The length of the CDR3 is 14 residues.

V usage is TRBV12-3 or TRBV12-4 and J usage is TRBJ2-6; 8 bases match TRBD1. CDR3 length: 18 residues. Trimming removed 4 bases from V and 0 bases from J; junction bases left unmatched: 8. This CDR3 reads CASSSLDRVGSGANVLTF. The CDR3 DNA reads as TGTGCCAGCAGTTCGCTGGACAGGGTAGGCTCTGGGGCCAACGTCCTGACTTTC.

The rearrangement uses TRBV28 and TRBJ2-5; 8 nucleotides line up with TRBD2. CDR1 is MDHEN and CDR2 is SYDVKM in the germline V gene. V trimming: 3 bases; J trimming: 0 bases; junction bases outside the gene matches: 9. This CDR3 is 17 amino acids long. The CDR3 loop is CASSFAAGGTYQETQYF. CDR3 nucleotides: TGTGCCAGCAGTTTTGCGGCGGGGGGCACTTACCAAGAGACCCAGTACTTC.

The chain links TRBV5-6 to TRBJ2-3, with TRBD2 as a possible D gene (5 bases). The germline V gene has CDR1 SGHDT and CDR2 YYEEEE. The ends were cut back, 1 base at V and 4 bases at J, with 7 bases in the middle. The CDR3 spans 13 residues. The CDR3 here is CASSLTRADTQYF. The CDR3 DNA is TGTGCCAGCAGCTTGACGAGGGCAGATACGCAGTATTTT.

This clonotype was picked up a small number of times. The chain carries TRBV5-1 and TRBJ1-5; D gene unclear. The germline gives CDR1 SGHRS, CDR2 YFSETQ. Deletions cut 1 base from V and 2 bases from J, with 19 bases between. This CDR3 contains 18 residues. CDR3 sequence (DNA): TGCGCCAGCAGCTTGTTCTTCCAATCCCTAATGGGCAATCAGCCCCAGCATTTT. Amino acid sequence: CASSLFFQSLMGNQPQHF.

V is TRBV5-1 and J is TRBJ2-7; D is unclear. The CDR3 runs to 13 residues. Looked up from germline, CDR1 is SGHRS and CDR2 is YFSETQ. The V end lost 0 bases, the J end lost 3 bases, and 7 bases lay between the germline ends. CDR3 sequence: CASSLGRNYEQYF. The DNA of the CDR3 is TGCGCCAGCAGCTTGGGACGGAACTACGAGCAGTACTTC. The full variable domain, with the rest looked up from reference TRBV5-1 and TRBJ2-7, is KAGVTQTPRYLIKTRGQQVTLSCSPISGHRSVSWYQQTPGQGLQFLFEYFSETQRNKGNFPGRFSGRQFSNSRSEMNVSTLELGDSALYLCASSLGRNYEQYFGPGTRLTVT.

This clonotype was recorded a few times. The chain employs TRBV20-1 and TRBJ1-2; TRBD1 matches at 8 bases. Unmatched junction bases numbered 8, after V lost 5 bases and J lost 0 bases. This CDR3 comprises 15 residues. Germline lookup yields CDR1 DFQATT and CDR2 SNEGSKA (reference sequence). In DNA form, the CDR3 reads TGCAGTGCTGGCGACAGGGGCCAATCTAACTATGGCTACACCTTC. It is translated as CSAGDRGQSNYGYTF.

The chain carries TRBV5-6 and TRBJ2-7, with D hard to call. The CDR3 loop spans 13 amino acids. Trimming removed 3 bases from V and 10 bases from J, with 17 bases in between. The V gene's germline CDR1 is SGHDT and CDR2 YYEEEE. The CDR3 DNA is TGTGCCAGCAGCTCCTACGGAAGTCCGGAACAGTACGTC. Its translation is CASSSYGSPEQYV.

This rearrangement joins TRBV5-1 to TRBJ2-7; TRBD1 aligns across 7 bases. The CDR3 is 15 amino acids. Losses at the gene ends were 2 bases for V and 4 bases for J; bases not matched to a gene: 9. Germline V lookup: CDR1 SGHRS, CDR2 YFSETQ. The CDR3, as DNA: TGCGCCAGCAGCTTTGACGGGACAGCGACTTACGAGCAGTACTTC. Translation: CASSFDGTATYEQYF.

This clonotype was picked up a small number of times. As DNA, the CDR3 is TGTGCCAGCGTATCGTCCGGGAACACTGAAGCTTTCTTT. Protein: CASVSSGNTEAFF. The chain has TRBV6-2 or TRBV6-3 and TRBJ1-1; no definite D call. Germline-derived CDR1 and CDR2 are MNHEY and SVGEGT. V was clipped by 8 bases and J by 1 base, with 11 bases between them. The length of the CDR3 is 13 residues.

The chain combines TRBV18 with TRBJ1-4; D is uncertain. Germline V gene data show CDR1 as KGHSH and CDR2 as LQKENI. The CDR3 totals 14 residues. Between the trimmed V and J ends, which lost 3 bases and 5 bases, there was a span of 10 bases. This CDR3 reads CASSPAAANEKLFF. In DNA, the CDR3 is TGTGCCAGCTCACCCGCGGCAGCGAATGAAAAACTGTTTTTT.

The chain links TRBV28 to TRBJ1-1; tentative D call: TRBD1 (5 bases). CDR1 MDHEN and CDR2 SYDVKM come from the germline V gene. The CDR3 has 13 amino acids. Deletions cut 8 bases from V and 9 bases from J, with 19 bases between. The CDR3 loop reads CASRFRSGGQAFF. CDR3 DNA: TGTGCCAGCCGATTTAGAAGTGGGGGACAAGCTTTCTTT.

The chain joins TRBV20-1 to TRBJ2-5; TRBD2 is a possible D gene (6 bases). Germline CDR1 DFQATT, CDR2 SNEGSKA (reference sequence). This CDR3 region has 12 residues. V was shortened by 3 bases and J by 4 bases, with 9 bases between the two germline ends. The CDR3 is CSARRDGETQYF. The CDR3 bases are TGCAGTGCTAGGCGGGATGGAGAGACCCAGTACTTC.

This chain connects TRBV6-2 or TRBV6-3 to TRBJ1-5; 11 positions match TRBD1. With 5 bases clipped from V and 2 bases from J, the junction kept 2 bases outside the gene matches. This CDR3 spans 15 amino acids. CDR1 and CDR2 (germline): MNHEY, SVGEGT. The CDR3 nucleotides are TGTGCCAGCAGTCCGGGACAGGGGGGCAATCAGCCCCAGCATTTT. It translates to CASSPGQGGNQPQHF.

The table lists this clonotype with a few counts. The chain carries TRBV29-1 and TRBJ1-2; D is perhaps TRBD1 (5 bases). The CDR3 runs 15 residues. V lost 3 bases to trimming and J lost 6 bases, with 20 bases between them. Germline CDR1 and CDR2: SQVTM and ANQGSEA. The CDR3 region is CSVDIRGPNVDGYTF. DNA of the CDR3: TGCAGCGTTGACATTCGGGGCCCGAATGTGGATGGCTACACCTTC. The full variable domain, completed using reference TRBV29-1 and TRBJ1-2, is SAVISQKPSRDICQRGTSLTIQCQVDSQVTMMFWYRQQPGQSLTLIATANQGSEATYESGFVIDKFPISRPNLTFSTLTVSNMSPEDSSIYLCSVDIRGPNVDGYTFGSGTRLTVV.

The chain joins TRBV20-1 to TRBJ2-4, with D unresolved. V lost 0 bases and J lost 2, with 5 bases in between. This CDR3 contains 13 residues. The germline CDR1 and CDR2 sequences are DFQATT and SNEGSKA (reference sequence). The CDR3 nucleotides read TGCAGTGCTAGAGACGGTTCCAAAAACATTCAGTACTTC. Protein product: CSARDGSKNIQYF.